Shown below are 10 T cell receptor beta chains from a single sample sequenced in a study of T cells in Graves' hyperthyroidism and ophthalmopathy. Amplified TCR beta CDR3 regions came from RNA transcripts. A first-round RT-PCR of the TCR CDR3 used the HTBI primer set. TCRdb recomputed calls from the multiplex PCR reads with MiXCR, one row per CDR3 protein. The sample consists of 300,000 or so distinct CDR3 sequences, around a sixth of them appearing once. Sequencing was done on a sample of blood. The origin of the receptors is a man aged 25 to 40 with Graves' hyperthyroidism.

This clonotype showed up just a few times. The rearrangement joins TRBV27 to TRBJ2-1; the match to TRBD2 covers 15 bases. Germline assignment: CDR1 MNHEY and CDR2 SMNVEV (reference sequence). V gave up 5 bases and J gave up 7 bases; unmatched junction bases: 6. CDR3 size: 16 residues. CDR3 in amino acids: CASSGPGTSGRNEQFF. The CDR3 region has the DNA TGTGCCAGCAGTGGACCCGGGACTAGCGGGAGGAATGAGCAGTTCTTC.

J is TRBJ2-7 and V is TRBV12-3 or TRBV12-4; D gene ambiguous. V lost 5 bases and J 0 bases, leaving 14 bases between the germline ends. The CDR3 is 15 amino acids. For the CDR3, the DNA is TGTGCCAGCAGTGGTCAACTAAAATACTCCTACGAGCAGTACTTC. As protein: CASSGQLKYSYEQYF.

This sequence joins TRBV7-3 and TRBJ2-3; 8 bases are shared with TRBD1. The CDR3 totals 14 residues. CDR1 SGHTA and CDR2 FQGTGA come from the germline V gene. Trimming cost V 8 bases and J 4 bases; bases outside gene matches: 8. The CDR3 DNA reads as TGTGCCAGCGGTGGACAGGGTGGGGCAGATACGCAGTATTTT. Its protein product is CASGGQGGADTQYF.

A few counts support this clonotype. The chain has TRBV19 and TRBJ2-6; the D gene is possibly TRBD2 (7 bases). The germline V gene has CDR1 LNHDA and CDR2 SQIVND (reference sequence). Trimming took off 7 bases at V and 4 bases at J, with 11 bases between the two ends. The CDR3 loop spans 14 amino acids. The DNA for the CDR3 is TGTGCCAGTAACGGGGGGCTGGGGGCCAACGTCCTGACTTTC. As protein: CASNGGLGANVLTF.

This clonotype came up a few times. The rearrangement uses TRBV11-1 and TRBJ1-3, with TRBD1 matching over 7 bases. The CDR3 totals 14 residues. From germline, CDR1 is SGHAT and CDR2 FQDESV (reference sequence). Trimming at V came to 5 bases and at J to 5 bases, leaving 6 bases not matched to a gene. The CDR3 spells CASSQRQGRNTIYF. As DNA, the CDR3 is TGTGCCAGCAGCCAGAGACAGGGAAGAAACACCATATATTTT.

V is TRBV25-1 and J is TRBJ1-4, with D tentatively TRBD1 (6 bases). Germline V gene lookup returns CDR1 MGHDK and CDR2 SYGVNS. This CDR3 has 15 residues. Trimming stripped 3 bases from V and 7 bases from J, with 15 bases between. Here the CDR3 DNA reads TGTGCCAGCAGTGACCCAGGGGTTATCGGTGAAAAACTGTTTTTT. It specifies CASSDPGVIGEKLFF.

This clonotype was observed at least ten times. The CDR3 coding sequence is TGTGCCAGCAGTTCCCGACTTCAGCCCCAGCATTTT. This codes for CASSSRLQPQHF. This chain links TRBV6-2 or TRBV6-3 with TRBJ1-5; D is uncertain. Germline V lookup: CDR1 MNHEY, CDR2 SVGEGT. With 4 bases removed from V and 6 bases from J, the gap between germline ends came to 7 bases. The CDR3 sequence is 12 residues long.

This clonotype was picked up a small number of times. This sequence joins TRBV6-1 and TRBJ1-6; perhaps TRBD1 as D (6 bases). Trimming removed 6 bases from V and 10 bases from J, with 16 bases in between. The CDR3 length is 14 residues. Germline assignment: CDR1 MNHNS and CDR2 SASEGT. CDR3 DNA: TGTGCCAGCAGAAAAACAGGGATCGACTCACCCCTCCACTTT. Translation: CASRKTGIDSPLHF.

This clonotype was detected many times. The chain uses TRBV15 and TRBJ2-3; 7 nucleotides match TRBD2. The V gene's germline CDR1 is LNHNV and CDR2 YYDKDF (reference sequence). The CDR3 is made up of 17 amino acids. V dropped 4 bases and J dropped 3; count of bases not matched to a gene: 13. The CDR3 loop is CATSKSLNGRVTDTQYF. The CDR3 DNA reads TGTGCCACCAGCAAGTCCCTAAATGGGAGGGTTACAGATACGCAGTATTTT.

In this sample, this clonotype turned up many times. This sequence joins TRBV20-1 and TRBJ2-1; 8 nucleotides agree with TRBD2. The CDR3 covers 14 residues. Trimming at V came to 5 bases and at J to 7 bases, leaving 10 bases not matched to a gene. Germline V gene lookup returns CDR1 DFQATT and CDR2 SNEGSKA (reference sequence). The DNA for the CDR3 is TGCAGTGCTTCATCGGCTAGCGGGTTGAATGAGCAGTTCTTC. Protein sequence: CSASSASGLNEQFF.